This T cell receptor (beta chain) was captured by sequencing in a study of blood T cell repertoires in COVID-19. The overall study: COVID-19 samples from acute and convalescent phases originated in the United States, Italy and Spain. T cells, B-cell-depleted T cells, or PBMCs supplied cDNA or gDNA.

Authors' data handling: The assay estimated nucleated cells by amplifying reference gene primers. Assay: immunoSEQ multiplex PCR; the TCRdb copy retains only in-frame clones and omits some. V and J calls and clone size are copied from that table; D and trimming were computed from the DNA. Here the sample spans approximately 150,000 clones, more than 75% being singletons. Germline lookup yields CDR1 SGHKS and CDR2 YYEKEE (reference sequence). The CDR3 spans 16 residues. J lost 2 bases, V lost 1 base, and 6 bases had no gene match. The TCR sequence derives from a woman between 50 and 59 years old with acute or convalescent COVID-19. J is TRBJ2-3 and V is TRBV5-5; TRBD2 matches at 8 bases. Input material: peripheral blood. Written as DNA, the CDR3 is TGTGCCAGCAGCTTGTTTACGGGGGGGGCCACAGATACGCAGTATTTT. Translated, it gives CASSLFTGGATDTQYF.